This T cell receptor (beta chain) stems from a study of cytotoxic CD8 clonotypes in ibrutinib-treated CLL. Study-level results: The clonality rise at ibrutinib response reflected private clonotype expansion. The study found clonality rose at ibrutinib response, then fell toward baseline at progression.

V lost 3 bases to trimming and J lost 6 bases; unmatched junction nucleotides: 6. This CDR3 spans 15 amino acids. Germline CDR1 reads LNHDA; CDR2 reads SQIVND (reference sequence). Worth noting for this clone: The antigen is unknown.

Produced via immunoSEQ multiplex PCR; TCRdb's table is partial and in-frame only. The table lists 150,000 to 200,000 clones, 88% of them singletons. This clonotype was obtained from a human donor with chronic lymphocytic leukemia. Sequenced here: PBMCs, sampled at disease progression, from a patient treated with ibrutinib. The chain joins TRBV19 to TRBJ1-1; 11 nucleotides match TRBD1. The DNA of the CDR3 is TGTGCCAGTAGTATGGACAGGGGGCGCGTGCCTGAAGCTTTCTTT. Translating gives CASSMDRGRVPEAFF.